This T cell receptor (beta chain) originates from a study of cytotoxic CD8 clonotypes in ibrutinib-treated CLL. For the study at large: Samples yielded averages of roughly 250,000 productive templates and almost 95,000 productive rearrangements.

Losses at the gene ends were 7 bases for V and 2 bases for J; bases not matched to a gene: 5. The CDR3 covers 14 residues. Looked up from germline, CDR1 is MNHNY and CDR2 is SVGAGI (reference sequence). The repertoire was sequenced with immunoSEQ multiplex PCR; TCRdb's copy has only in-frame clones and lacks some. The table records hundreds of thousands of clones, roughly 79% of them present only once. A note on this clone: Its specificity is unknown.

The study, taken as a whole, reports: Public clonotypes, rarely seen, contracted or held steady on treatment. Clonality was higher at baseline than in age-matched healthy donors and tracked circulating CD8+ T-cell counts. At ibrutinib response, clonality increased, and at progression it declined back toward baseline.

The material was PBMCs, obtained before ibrutinib treatment. This chain connects TRBV6-6 to TRBJ2-3; 8 positions match TRBD2. This clonotype was sampled from a human donor with chronic lymphocytic leukemia. The CDR3 bases are TGTGCCAGCAAAGCGGGGGCCAACACAGATACGCAGTATTTT. This encodes CASKAGANTDTQYF.